The rows below give T cell receptor beta chains drawn from one sample of a study of blood T cell repertoires in COVID-19. Libraries were prepared by immunoSEQ multiplex PCR; TCRdb keeps only in-frame clonotypes and omits some of them. The table has more than 70,000 clones, approximately 82% seen once. What was sequenced was peripheral blood. Receptor source: a woman aged 70-85 years with acute or convalescent COVID-19. The CDR3 runs from the conserved cysteine through the conserved F or W. The D gene is left open where the match is weak. The size entry is marked missing in some rows and otherwise reads once, few, many or a size class.

V,J,size,D,DNA,CDR3
TRBV20-1,TRBJ2-1,.,TRBD2,TGCAGTGCTAGTCGGCCAGCGGGAGGGGACTACAATGAGCAGTTCTTC,CSASRPAGGDYNEQFF
TRBV2,TRBJ1-1,few,.,TGTGCCAGCAGTGACCTTGGACAGCCGAACACTGAAGCTTTCTTT,CASSDLGQPNTEAFF
TRBV5-6,TRBJ2-5,.,.,TGTGCCAGCAGCCGTAAAGAGACCCAGTACTTC,CASSRKETQYF
TRBV2,TRBJ2-4,.,.,TGTGCCAGCAGCTGGGGGCCCAAAAACATTCAGTACTTC,CASSWGPKNIQYF
TRBV18,TRBJ2-1,.,.,TGTGCCAGCTCACCATCCAGGGGGGCCTACAATGAGCAGTTCTTC,CASSPSRGAYNEQFF
TRBV5-8,TRBJ1-2,.,.,TGTGCCAGCAGCTTGACGAACAGGAACTATGGCTACACCTTC,CASSLTNRNYGYTF
TRBV30,TRBJ2-2,.,TRBD1,TGTGCCGCCGACAGGGGCCGACCCGTTTGGAACACCGGGGAGCTGTTTTTT,CAADRGRPVWNTGELFF
TRBV3-1/TRBV3-2,TRBJ2-7,once,.,TGTGCCAGCAGCTCCTTTGGGGCAGGGTGGTCCGAGCAGTACTTC,CASSSFGAGWSEQYF
TRBV11-2,TRBJ1-3,.,.,TGTGCCAGCAGCTTAGACAGGAACTCTGGAAACACCATATATTTT,CASSLDRNSGNTIYF
TRBV6-6,TRBJ1-1,.,TRBD1,TGTGCCAGCAGTACGGGGACAGGCCAAGCTTTCTTT,CASSTGTGQAFF
TRBV28,TRBJ1-5,.,.,TGTGCCAGCACTCAAGGGGGATCTCAGCCCCAGCATTTT,CASTQGGSQPQHF
TRBV7-2,TRBJ1-6,few,.,TGTGCCAGCAGGTCCACAGGGTTTGCTTCACCCCTCCACTTT,CASRSTGFASPLHF
TRBV29-1,TRBJ2-1,.,TRBD1,TGCAGCGTGGAACTGGGACAGTCTTTTTACACGGGTTCTAATGAGCAGTTCTTC,CSVELGQSFYTGSNEQFF
TRBV2,TRBJ2-1,.,TRBD2,TGTGCCAGCAGTGGGGGACTAGCGGGAGTCGGTGAGCAGTTCTTC,CASSGGLAGVGEQFF
TRBV9,TRBJ2-1,.,TRBD2,TGTGCCAGCAGCCTGCCGGGACTACGCTCCTACAATGAGCAGTTCTTC,CASSLPGLRSYNEQFF
TRBV7-2,TRBJ2-1,.,TRBD2,TGTGCCAGCAGCTCAAGCGGGATTTTCGGCAATGAGCAGTTCTTC,CASSSSGIFGNEQFF
TRBV10-3,TRBJ1-1,.,TRBD1,TGTGCCATCAGCACACCGGGACAGGGGAACACTGAAGCTTTCTTT,CAISTPGQGNTEAFF
TRBV7-9,TRBJ2-3,.,TRBD2,TGTGCCGCAGGAACTAGCGGGAACTCAGATACGCAGTATTTT,CAAGTSGNSDTQYF
TRBV12-5,TRBJ2-1,once,TRBD2,TGTGCTAGTGGTCCCGGGACTAGCGCCTCTGAGCAGTTCTTC,CASGPGTSASEQFF
TRBV30,TRBJ1-5,.,.,TGTGCCTGGAGCGCTCCGGGGGGTGGGAGCAATCAGCCCCAGCATTTT,CAWSAPGGGSNQPQHF
TRBV18,TRBJ1-1,.,TRBD1,TGTGCCAGCTCACCAATCGGGACAGCGAACACTGAAGCTTTCTTT,CASSPIGTANTEAFF
TRBV6-5,TRBJ1-3,.,.,TGTGCCAGCAGTACAGGGTTTGGAAACACCATATATTTT,CASSTGFGNTIYF
TRBV6-5,TRBJ1-6,.,TRBD1,TGTGCCAGCGGAAGCAGGGGGCTTGATTCACCCCTCCACTTT,CASGSRGLDSPLHF
TRBV19,TRBJ1-2,.,TRBD1,TGTGCCAGTAGTACCGGACAGGGGGCCTGGTATGGCTACACCTTC,CASSTGQGAWYGYTF
TRBV6-1,TRBJ1-3,.,TRBD1,TGTGCCAGCAGTGAATCAAGGACAGGGTCTGGAAACACCATATATTTT,CASSESRTGSGNTIYF
TRBV29-1,TRBJ2-5,.,.,TGCAGCGCAGGACTTGACCAAGAGACCCAGTACTTC,CSAGLDQETQYF
TRBV7-3,TRBJ2-1,.,.,TGTGCCAGCAGCTTAACGTTGTCGGGAGCTGCCAATGAGCAGTTCTTC,CASSLTLSGAANEQFF
TRBV6-5,TRBJ1-2,.,.,TGTGCCAGCAGAGATATCGGGGTGGGCTACACCTTC,CASRDIGVGYTF
TRBV14,TRBJ2-7,once,.,TGTGCCAGCAGCCCTGAGGGGGAATCCGTACCAACCTACGAGCAGTACTTC,CASSPEGESVPTYEQYF
TRBV9,TRBJ2-4,.,TRBD1,TGTGCCAGCAGCGTGGGACAGGGGCAAAACATTCAGTACTTC,CASSVGQGQNIQYF
TRBV7-8,TRBJ2-5,.,.,TGTGCCAGCAGCTTAGCTGGGACTCGCCAAGAGACCCAGTACTTC,CASSLAGTRQETQYF
TRBV15,TRBJ2-4,.,.,TGTGCCACCAGCGCAACAGGGACCAAGAAAAACATTCAGTACTTC,CATSATGTKKNIQYF
TRBV5-1,TRBJ1-1,once,.,TGCGCCAGCAGCTGGAACTCGGGGAACACTGAAGCTTTCTTT,CASSWNSGNTEAFF
TRBV5-5,TRBJ1-5,.,.,TGTGCCAGCAGCTTGGGCGTCGGCAATCAGCCCCAGCATTTT,CASSLGVGNQPQHF
TRBV2,TRBJ1-2,.,.,TGTGCCAGCAGAGCGATTAGTGGCTACACCTTC,CASRAISGYTF
TRBV24-1,TRBJ2-3,.,.,TGTGCCACCAGTGATCTTGGAGGGTCTGGCACAGATACGCAGTATTTT,CATSDLGGSGTDTQYF
TRBV5-1,TRBJ2-7,.,.,TGCGCCAGCAGCTTGTATATTGCCGGGTATCAGCCGCAGTACTTC,CASSLYIAGYQPQYF
TRBV5-1,TRBJ1-3,.,TRBD1,TGCGCCAGCAGCTTGTCGGGACAGGGAAACACCATATATTTT,CASSLSGQGNTIYF
TRBV19,TRBJ1-5,.,TRBD1,TGTGCCAGTAGTGGGACAGGGGGCCAGCCCCAGCATTTT,CASSGTGGQPQHF
TRBV3-1/TRBV3-2,TRBJ1-2,.,TRBD1,TGTGCCAGCAGCCAAGATTTAGGGACAGGGGGTGTCTATGGCTACACCTTC,CASSQDLGTGGVYGYTF
TRBV30,TRBJ2-7,.,TRBD1,TGTGCCTGGGGGACAGGGTTCTCCTACGAGCAGTACTTC,CAWGTGFSYEQYF
TRBV7-3,TRBJ2-2,.,TRBD2,TGTGCCAGCAGCGCGGGGGGAAGAGGCACCGGGGAGCTGTTTTTT,CASSAGGRGTGELFF
TRBV14,TRBJ1-5,.,TRBD1,TGTGCCAGCAGGGGTGGACAGGACAATCAGCCCCAGCATTTT,CASRGGQDNQPQHF
TRBV15,TRBJ2-1,once,TRBD2,TGTGCCACCAGCCGACCCGGGACTAGAAATGAGCAGTTCTTC,CATSRPGTRNEQFF
TRBV9,TRBJ2-3,.,.,TGTGCCAGCAGCGTAGCCATAGACACAGATACGCAGTATTTT,CASSVAIDTDTQYF
TRBV7-2,TRBJ2-5,.,.,TGTGCCAGCAGCTTCGAGCGGTCGGAGACCCAGTACTTC,CASSFERSETQYF
TRBV7-9,TRBJ2-2,.,.,TGTGCCAGCAGGTTCAGGGGGGAGCTGTTTTTT,CASRFRGELFF
TRBV10-3,TRBJ1-1,.,.,TGTGCCATCAGTGGTCAGGGTGACACTGAAGCTTTCTTT,CAISGQGDTEAFF
TRBV2,TRBJ1-5,.,.,TGTGCCAGCAGTGAAAGGATGGGTCCAGGGGATAATCAGCCCCAGCATTTT,CASSERMGPGDNQPQHF
TRBV12-3/TRBV12-4,TRBJ1-4,.,.,TGTGCCAGCAGTGCCTGGGGAGATGAAAAACTGTTTTTT,CASSAWGDEKLFF